The T cell receptor beta chain under discussion was sequenced for a study of blood T cell repertoires in COVID-19. Study summary: Researchers got acute and convalescent COVID-19 samples from the United States, Italy and Spain. T cells, B-cell-depleted T cells, or PBMCs provided the cDNA or gDNA that served as material.

Germline V gene sequence: CDR1 SEHNR, CDR2 FQNEAQ (reference sequence). The trim removed 5 bases at V and 2 bases at J, leaving 6 bases unmatched. The length of the CDR3 is 15 residues. In the authors' workflow: The authors estimated nucleated cell counts from reference gene primer amplification. The method was immunoSEQ multiplex PCR; TCRdb's version includes in-frame clones alone and lacks a portion of them. V, J and clone size are those of that table, while D and trimming were read from the DNA. The sample shows about 200,000 clones, nearly 90% of them seen only once. This clone turned up a few times.

J is TRBJ2-7 and V is TRBV7-9, with 10 bases aligning to TRBD2. The TCR was taken from a woman aged 40 to 50 who had recovered from COVID-19. Sequencing was done on a sample of peripheral blood. Written as DNA, the CDR3 is TGTGCCAGCAGCCTTAGCGGGAGGCAGACCTACGAGCAGTACTTC. It is translated as CASSLSGRQTYEQYF.